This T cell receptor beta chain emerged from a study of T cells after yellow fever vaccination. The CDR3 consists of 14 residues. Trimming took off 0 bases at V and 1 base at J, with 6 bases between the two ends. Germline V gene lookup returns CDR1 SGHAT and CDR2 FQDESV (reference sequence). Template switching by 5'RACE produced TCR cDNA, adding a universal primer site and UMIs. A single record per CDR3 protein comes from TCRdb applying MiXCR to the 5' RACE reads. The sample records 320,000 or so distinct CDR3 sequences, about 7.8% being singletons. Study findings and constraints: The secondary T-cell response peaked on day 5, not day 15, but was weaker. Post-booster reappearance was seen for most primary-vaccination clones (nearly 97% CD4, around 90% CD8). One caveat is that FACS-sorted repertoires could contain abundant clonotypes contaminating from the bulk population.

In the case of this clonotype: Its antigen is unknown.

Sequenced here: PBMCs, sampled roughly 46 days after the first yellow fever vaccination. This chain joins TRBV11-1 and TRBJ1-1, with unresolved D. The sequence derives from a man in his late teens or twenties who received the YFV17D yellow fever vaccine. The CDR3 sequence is CASSLASGNTEAFF. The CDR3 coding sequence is TGTGCCAGCAGCTTAGCGTCGGGGAACACTGAAGCTTTCTTT. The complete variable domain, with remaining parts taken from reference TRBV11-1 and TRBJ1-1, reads EAEVAQSPRYKITEKSQAVAFWCDPISGHATLYWYRQILGQGPELLVQFQDESVVDDSQLPKDRFSAERLKGVDSTLKIQPAELGDSAMYLCASSLASGNTEAFFGQGTRLTVV.